This TCR beta chain was found in a study of T-cell memory formation after mild COVID-19. TCRdb called the 5' RACE reads again in MiXCR, with one record for every CDR3 protein. The repertoire has 500,000 to 550,000 distinct CDR3 sequences, about a fifth of them found once; the top ten carry approximately 12%. Germline assignment: CDR1 KGHDR and CDR2 SFDVKD. Trimming at V came to 6 bases and at J to 1 base, leaving 7 bases not matched to a gene. The CDR3 spans 16 residues. This clonotype turned up a few times. Its antigen is unknown. Findings of the study overall: Second-wave clones peaking on day 37 lacked confirmed SARS-CoV-2 specificity.

The material sequenced was PBMCs or a T cell subset sorted from them (not recorded which). The sequence was collected from an adult woman who had mild COVID-19 (a few samples of this study predate the infection). Cell type and time point are not known. The chain joins TRBV24-1 to TRBJ2-5, with 10 bases lining up with TRBD2. The CDR3 is CATSPSGSFGQETQYF. The CDR3, as DNA: TGTGCCACCAGTCCTAGCGGGAGTTTCGGCCAAGAGACCCAGTACTTC.